A selection of T cell receptor beta chains follows, all from one sample in a study of regulatory T cells in long-lasting Graves disease. In TCRdb, the multiplex PCR reads were re-called with MiXCR into one record per CDR3 protein. This sample has a few hundred thousand distinct CDR3 sequences, with 20% to 25% found just once. Sample: peripheral blood mononuclear cells (PBMCs), taken when the disease was refractory, from a patient treated with antithyroid drugs. The source is a female donor with Graves disease. CDR3s include the opening cysteine and the closing phenylalanine or tryptophan. Each record gives: V gene, J gene, D gene, clone size, CDR3 DNA, CDR3 protein. A D gene is named only where the DNA matches it firmly. Clone size is not always given. Where it is, it says once, few, many or a class for expanded clones.

TRBV27,TRBJ1-6,.,.,TGTGCCAGCAGTTTATCTCGGGCTAATTCACCCCTCCACTTT,CASSLSRANSPLHF
TRBV15,TRBJ2-2,TRBD2,few,TGTGCCACCAGCGGGCCTTCTAGCGGGAGGAACACCGGGGAGCTGTTTTTT,CATSGPSSGRNTGELFF
TRBV6-4,TRBJ2-1,.,.,TGTGCCAGCAGTTACTGGGGTGGCTCCCACAATGAGCAGTTCTTC,CASSYWGGSHNEQFF
TRBV11-2,TRBJ1-4,.,many,TGTGCCAGCAGCCCCGGTCGGGGAAGGCATGAAAAACTGTTTTTT,CASSPGRGRHEKLFF
TRBV6-2/TRBV6-3,TRBJ2-5,.,many,TGTGCCAGCAGTTACGCCCCCGACCTACGTGGAGAGACCCAGTACTTC,CASSYAPDLRGETQYF
TRBV28,TRBJ2-5,.,few,TGTGCCAGCCTTGCTGGCGGGTACTACCAAGAGACCCAGTACTTC,CASLAGGYYQETQYF
TRBV10-3,TRBJ1-1,TRBD1,.,TGTGCCATCAGTGAGACGGCAGGGGGAAGAAACACTGAAGCTTTCTTT,CAISETAGGRNTEAFF
TRBV28,TRBJ2-2,TRBD2,many,TGTGCCAGCAGTCCGCCGGGGCTAGCGGGAGGCGCGAACACCGGGGAGCTGTTTTTT,CASSPPGLAGGANTGELFF
TRBV27,TRBJ2-7,.,few,TGTGCCAGCAGTGTTCCCCATTATCCGGCACCGGTGGGGGGGCAGTACTTC,CASSVPHYPAPVGGQYF
TRBV4-3,TRBJ1-1,.,few,TGCGCCAGCAGCCAAGGAGGGCAGGGAGCTTTCTTT,CASSQGGQGAFF
TRBV7-3,TRBJ2-7,TRBD1,few,TGTGCCAGCAGCCGGGGCCGGGACAGGGAGCAGTACTTC,CASSRGRDREQYF
TRBV5-6,TRBJ1-2,.,few,TGTGCCAGCAGCCCCAACAGGGAGGGCTACACCTTC,CASSPNREGYTF
TRBV7-2,TRBJ2-5,.,.,TGTGTCAGCTCGCTCATGAGCCAAGAGACCCAGTACTTC,CVSSLMSQETQYF
TRBV28,TRBJ2-7,TRBD2,few,TGTGCCAGCAGAACAACTAGCGGGAAAACCTACGAGCAGCACTTC,CASRTTSGKTYEQHF
TRBV18,TRBJ2-5,TRBD2,many,TGTGCCAGCTCAGCAGGTCTAGCGGACGAAGAGACCCAGTACTTC,CASSAGLADEETQYF
TRBV5-1,TRBJ1-5,TRBD1,many,TGCGCCAGCAGCTTGGGGGGACAGGGTCATCAGCCCCAGCATTTT,CASSLGGQGHQPQHF
TRBV28,TRBJ1-6,.,few,TGTGCCAGCAGCTCAATGAGGGAATCCTATAATTCACCCCTCCACTTT,CASSSMRESYNSPLHF
TRBV20-1,TRBJ2-7,.,many,TGCAGTGCTAGAGATGAAGGGCACGAGCAGTACTTC,CSARDEGHEQYF
TRBV5-1,TRBJ2-7,TRBD1,.,TGCGCCACCCGGACGGGACAGGGCCCCTTCTACGAGCAGTACTTC,CATRTGQGPFYEQYF